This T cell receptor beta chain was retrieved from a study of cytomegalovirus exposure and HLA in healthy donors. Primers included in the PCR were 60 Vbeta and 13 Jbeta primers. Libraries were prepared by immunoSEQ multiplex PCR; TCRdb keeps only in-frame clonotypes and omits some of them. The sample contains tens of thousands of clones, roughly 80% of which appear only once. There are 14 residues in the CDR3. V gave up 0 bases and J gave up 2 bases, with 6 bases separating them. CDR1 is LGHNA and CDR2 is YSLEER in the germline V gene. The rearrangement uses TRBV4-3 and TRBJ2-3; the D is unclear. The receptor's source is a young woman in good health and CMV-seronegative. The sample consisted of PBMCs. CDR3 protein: CASSQDAFTDTQYF. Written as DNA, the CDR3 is TGCGCCAGCAGCCAAGACGCGTTCACAGATACGCAGTATTTT.